Following are 14 T cell receptor beta chains from one sample sequenced in a study of T cell responses to AZD1222 COVID-19 vaccine. Profiled with immunoSEQ multiplex PCR; TCRdb holds only in-frame clones, not every one. Here the sample spans about 94,000 clones, over 75% being singletons. Sequences were derived from peripheral blood, sampled 28 days after the second AZD1222 dose. All receptors derive from an adult who received the AZD1222 COVID-19 vaccine.

In this sample, this clone turned up once. In nucleotides, the CDR3 is TGTGCCAGCAGTCCCACAGGGGTATTAGTTTTCTTT. It specifies CASSPTGVLVFF. The chain carries TRBV28 and TRBJ1-1; the match to TRBD1 covers 7 bases. J was trimmed by 13 bases and V by 5 bases; bases with no gene match: 10. The germline CDR1 and CDR2 sequences are MDHEN and SYDVKM. The CDR3 has 12 residues.

The V call is TRBV4-3, the J call TRBJ1-1; perhaps TRBD1 as D (6 bases). The CDR3 contains 17 residues. V was shortened by 1 base and J by 6 bases, with 21 bases between the two germline ends. Germline lookup yields CDR1 LGHNA and CDR2 YSLEER. Written as DNA, the CDR3 is TGCGCCAGCAGCCAAGGAGCGGGCAGGGGAGTTTTCGCTGAAGCTTTCTTT. Protein sequence: CASSQGAGRGVFAEAFF.

This clone was detected only a few times. The chain joins TRBV5-4 to TRBJ1-2; tentatively, D is TRBD1 (5 bases). Germline V CDR1 and CDR2: SGHNT, YYREEE (reference sequence). V lost 3 bases, J lost 1 base, and 19 bases lay in between. The CDR3 loop spans 17 amino acids. The chain's CDR3 is CASSSLAADSYNYGYTF. The CDR3 DNA is TGTGCCAGCAGCTCCCTAGCGGCCGACAGCTATAACTATGGCTACACCTTC.

The chain carries TRBV15 and TRBJ2-7; the D call may be TRBD1 or TRBD2 (7 bases each). CDR1 LNHNV and CDR2 YYDKDF come from the germline V gene (reference sequence). The CDR3 spans 16 residues. V was pared by 1 base and J by 3 bases, with 16 bases between. For the CDR3, the DNA is TGTGCCACCAGCAGAGCAGGGGAGGGGGCAAGCTACGAGCAGTACTTC. It encodes CATSRAGEGASYEQYF.

J is TRBJ2-7 and V is TRBV15, with D possibly being TRBD2 (6 bases). V was clipped by 0 bases and J by 0 bases, with 15 bases between them. This CDR3 is 17 amino acids long. Germline V CDR1 and CDR2: LNHNV, YYDKDF (reference sequence). The CDR3 spells CATSRDPRRRDSYEQYF. The CDR3 DNA reads TGTGCCACCAGCAGAGACCCAAGACGGAGGGACTCCTACGAGCAGTACTTC.

The chain uses TRBV7-3 and TRBJ1-6; D ambiguous. Deletions cut 7 bases from V and 9 bases from J, with 16 bases between. This CDR3 is 14 amino acids long. CDR1 SGHTA and CDR2 FQGTGA come from the germline V gene. DNA of the CDR3: TGTGCCAGCATTAACTGGTTGCGGGGTTCACCCCTCCACTTT. Translated, it gives CASINWLRGSPLHF.

The genes are TRBV11-3 and TRBJ2-6; D remains unclear. V was trimmed by 2 bases and J by 4 bases, leaving 3 bases between them. CDR1 is SGHNT and CDR2 is YENEEA in the germline V gene. The CDR3 length is 13 residues. For the CDR3, the DNA is TGTGCCAGCAGCTTATCCGGGGCCAACGTCCTGACTTTC. This codes for CASSLSGANVLTF. Full variable domain (rest looked up from reference TRBV11-3 and TRBJ2-6): EAGVVQSPRYKIIEKKQPVAFWCNPISGHNTLYWYLQNLGQGPELLIRYENEEAVDDSQLPKDRFSAERLKGVDSTLKIQPAELGDSAVYLCASSLSGANVLTFGAGSRLTVL.

The chain links TRBV7-3 to TRBJ2-1; D remains unclear. V was cut by 2 bases and J by 0 bases, with 8 bases left in between. The germline V gene encodes CDR1 SGHTA and CDR2 FQGTGA. The CDR3 is 15 amino acids. CDR3 residues: CASSLAPSSYNEQFF. For the CDR3, the DNA is TGTGCCAGCAGCTTAGCTCCGAGCTCCTACAATGAGCAGTTCTTC.

The chain employs TRBV12-2 and TRBJ1-2. TRBV12-2 is designated a pseudogene. The CDR3 has 15 residues. CDR3 sequence (DNA): TGTGCAAGTCGCCCATCTACCGACCCCGACTATGGCTACACCTTC. This codes for CASRPSTDPDYGYTF.

This chain links TRBV19 with TRBJ1-1; D ambiguous. V was shortened by 8 bases and J by 1 base, with 14 bases between the two germline ends. The CDR3 loop spans 14 amino acids. The germline V gene has CDR1 LNHDA and CDR2 SQIVND (reference sequence). The CDR3 DNA reads as TGTGCCAGTGGAAACGGGTCCGAGAACACTGAAGCTTTCTTT. Its protein is CASGNGSENTEAFF.

The rearrangement uses TRBV28 and TRBJ2-7, with D possibly matching TRBD2 (6 bases). Germline values: CDR1 MDHEN, CDR2 SYDVKM. The length of the CDR3 is 14 residues. Trimming removed 7 bases from V and 2 bases from J, with 15 bases in between. The CDR3 protein is CASNTLAQTYEQYF. The DNA of the CDR3 is TGTGCCAGCAATACGCTAGCGCAGACCTACGAGCAGTACTTC.

CDR3 nucleotide sequence: TGTGCCAGCAGTTACAGGGTAGGAGTCGCTGAAGCTTTCTTT. This sequence encodes CASSYRVGVAEAFF. This chain links TRBV6-5 with TRBJ1-1; D uncertain. Germline V gives CDR1 MNHEY, CDR2 SVGAGI. CDR3 length: 14 amino acids. V dropped 2 bases and J dropped 6 bases, with 13 bases sitting between them.

The chain recombines TRBV6-1 with TRBJ1-5; D remains unclear. V was shortened by 1 base and J by 5 bases, with 9 bases between the two germline ends. Germline V CDR1 and CDR2: MNHNS, SASEGT. This CDR3 has 14 residues. The chain's CDR3 is CASSEEASYQPQHF. The CDR3 bases are TGTGCCAGCAGTGAAGAGGCGAGTTATCAGCCCCAGCATTTT.

The V call is TRBV10-3, the J call TRBJ2-7; 8 nucleotides line up with TRBD1. The germline V gene has CDR1 ENHRY and CDR2 SYGVKD. The CDR3 is 14 residues long. V trimming: 0 bases; J trimming: 6 bases; junction bases outside the gene matches: 4. The chain's CDR3 is CAISESPGQGEQYF. The CDR3 nucleotides are TGTGCCATCAGTGAGTCCCCTGGACAGGGCGAGCAGTACTTC.